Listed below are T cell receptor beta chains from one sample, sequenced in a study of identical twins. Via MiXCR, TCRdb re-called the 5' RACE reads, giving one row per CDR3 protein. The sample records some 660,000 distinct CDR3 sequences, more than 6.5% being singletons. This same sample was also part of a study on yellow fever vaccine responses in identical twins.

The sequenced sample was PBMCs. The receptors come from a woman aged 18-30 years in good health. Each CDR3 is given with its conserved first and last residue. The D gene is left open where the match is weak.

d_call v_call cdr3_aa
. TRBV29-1 CSVEPPGSGELFF
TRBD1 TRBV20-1 CSARARDRAYNEQFF
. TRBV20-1 CSARAGQKNTGELFF
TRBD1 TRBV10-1 CASSALTGGADTQYF
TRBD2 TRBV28 CASGLAGVTDTQYF
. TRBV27 CASSRSLYYEQYF
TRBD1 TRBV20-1 CSAAPGTDSSPLHF
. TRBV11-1 CASSHRALAGEQYF
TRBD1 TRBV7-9 CASSSGDRGVFF
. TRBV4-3 CASSQERADTQYF
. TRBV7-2 CASSSQTGSIAKNIQYF
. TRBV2 CASSPGPAGLDYEQYF
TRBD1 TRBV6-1 CASRSQGSRVNTEAFF
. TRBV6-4 CASSDRTDTQYF
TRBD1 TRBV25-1 CASSERDRSNEKLFF
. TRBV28 CASSGSEMGNQPQHF
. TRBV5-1 CASSWVGDKETQYF
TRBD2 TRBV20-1 CSARDSGLAGETQYF
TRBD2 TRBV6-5 CASSYSTASGSYEQYF
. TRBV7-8 CASSLAEVRQPQHF
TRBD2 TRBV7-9 CASSLEVGLAGPRAQYF
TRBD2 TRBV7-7 CASSQYSGGTDTQYF
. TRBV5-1 CASSPYPKGPLAKNIQYF